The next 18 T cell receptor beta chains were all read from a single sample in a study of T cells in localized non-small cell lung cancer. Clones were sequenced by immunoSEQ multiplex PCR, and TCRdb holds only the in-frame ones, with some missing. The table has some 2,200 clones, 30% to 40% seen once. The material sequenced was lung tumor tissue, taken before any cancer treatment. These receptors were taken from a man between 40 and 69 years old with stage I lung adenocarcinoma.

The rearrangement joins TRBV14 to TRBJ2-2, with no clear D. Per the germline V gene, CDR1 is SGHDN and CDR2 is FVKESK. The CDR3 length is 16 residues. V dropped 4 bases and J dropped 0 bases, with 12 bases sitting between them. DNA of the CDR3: TGTGCCAGCAGCCGAATCGACAAGTCGAACACCGGGGAGCTGTTTTTT. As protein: CASSRIDKSNTGELFF.

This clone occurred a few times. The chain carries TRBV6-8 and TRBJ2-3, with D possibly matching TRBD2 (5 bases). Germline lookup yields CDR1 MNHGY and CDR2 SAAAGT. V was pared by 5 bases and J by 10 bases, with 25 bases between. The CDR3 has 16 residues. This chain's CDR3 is CASSPIGLAPNRAQYF. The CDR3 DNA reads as TGTGCCAGCAGTCCGATAGGGCTAGCTCCCAACCGGGCGCAGTATTTT.

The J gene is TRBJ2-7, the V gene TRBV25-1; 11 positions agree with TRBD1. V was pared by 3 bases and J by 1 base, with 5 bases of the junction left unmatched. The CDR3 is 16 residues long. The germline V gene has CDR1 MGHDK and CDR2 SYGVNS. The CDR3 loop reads CASSDPRDRGSYEQYF. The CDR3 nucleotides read TGTGCCAGCAGTGACCCCCGGGACAGGGGGTCCTACGAGCAGTACTTC.

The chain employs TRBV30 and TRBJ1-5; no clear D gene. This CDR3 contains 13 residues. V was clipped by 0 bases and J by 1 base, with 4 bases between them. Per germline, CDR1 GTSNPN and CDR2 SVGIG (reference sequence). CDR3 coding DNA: TGTGCCTGGAGTGTCCAGAGCAATCAGCCCCAGCATTTT. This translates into CAWSVQSNQPQHF.

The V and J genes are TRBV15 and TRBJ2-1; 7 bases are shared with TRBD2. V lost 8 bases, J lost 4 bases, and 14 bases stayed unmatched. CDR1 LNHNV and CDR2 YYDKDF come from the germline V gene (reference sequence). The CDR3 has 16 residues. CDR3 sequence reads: CATLLGVAGGYNEQFF. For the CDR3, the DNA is TGTGCCACCTTACTAGGGGTCGCCGGGGGGTACAATGAGCAGTTCTTC.

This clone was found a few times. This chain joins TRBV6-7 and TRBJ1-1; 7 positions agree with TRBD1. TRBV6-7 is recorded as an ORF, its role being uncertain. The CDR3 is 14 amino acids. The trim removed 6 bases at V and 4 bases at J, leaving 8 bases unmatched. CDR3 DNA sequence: TGTGCCAGCAGAAGACAGGGCCGGGGCACTGAAGCTTTCTTT. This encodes CASRRQGRGTEAFF.

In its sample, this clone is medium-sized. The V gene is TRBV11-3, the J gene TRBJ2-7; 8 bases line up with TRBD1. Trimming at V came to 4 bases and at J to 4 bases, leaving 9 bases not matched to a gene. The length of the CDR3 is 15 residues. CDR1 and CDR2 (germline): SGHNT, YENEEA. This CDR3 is CASSSLNRGIYEQYF. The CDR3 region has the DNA TGTGCCAGCAGCTCCTTAAACAGGGGGATTTACGAGCAGTACTTC.

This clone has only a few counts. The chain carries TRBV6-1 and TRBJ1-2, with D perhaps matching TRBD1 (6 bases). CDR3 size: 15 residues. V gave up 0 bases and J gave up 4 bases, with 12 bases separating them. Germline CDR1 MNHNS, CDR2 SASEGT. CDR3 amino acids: CASSEASRGTYGYTF. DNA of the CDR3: TGTGCCAGCAGTGAAGCTTCGAGGGGGACCTATGGCTACACCTTC.

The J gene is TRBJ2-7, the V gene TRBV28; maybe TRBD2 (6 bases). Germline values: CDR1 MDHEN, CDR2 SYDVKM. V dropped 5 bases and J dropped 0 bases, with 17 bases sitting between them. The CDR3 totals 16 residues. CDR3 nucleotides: TGTGCCAGCAGTCTAATCCGGGACGGGAGCTCCTACGAGCAGTACTTC. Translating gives CASSLIRDGSSYEQYF.

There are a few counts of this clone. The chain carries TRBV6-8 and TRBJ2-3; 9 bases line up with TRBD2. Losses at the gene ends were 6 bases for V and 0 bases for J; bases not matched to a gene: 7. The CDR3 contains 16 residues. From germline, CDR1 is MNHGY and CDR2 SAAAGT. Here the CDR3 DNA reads TGTGCCAGCAGGACAACTGCGGGGGGGAGCACAGATACGCAGTATTTT. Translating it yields CASRTTAGGSTDTQYF.

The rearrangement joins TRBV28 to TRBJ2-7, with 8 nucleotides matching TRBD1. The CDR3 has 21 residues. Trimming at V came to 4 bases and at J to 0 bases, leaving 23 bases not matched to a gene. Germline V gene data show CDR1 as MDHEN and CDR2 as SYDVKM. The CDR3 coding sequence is TGTGCCAGCAGTTCCTGGACAACAATGACTCTGACAGGGGTCATCTCCTACGAGCAGTACTTC. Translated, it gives CASSSWTTMTLTGVISYEQYF.

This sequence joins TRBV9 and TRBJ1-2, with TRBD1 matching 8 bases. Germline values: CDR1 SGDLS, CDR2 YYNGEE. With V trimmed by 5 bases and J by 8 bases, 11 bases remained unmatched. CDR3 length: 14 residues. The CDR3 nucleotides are TGTGCCAGCAGTTTACATCCAGGGGGCGGCGGCTACACCTTC. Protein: CASSLHPGGGGYTF.

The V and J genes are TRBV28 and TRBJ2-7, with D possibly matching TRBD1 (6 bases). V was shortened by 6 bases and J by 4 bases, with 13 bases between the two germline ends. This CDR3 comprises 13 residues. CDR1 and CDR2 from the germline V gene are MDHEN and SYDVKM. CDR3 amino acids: CASRPGVKYEQYF. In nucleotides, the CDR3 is TGTGCCAGCAGACCAGGGGTGAAGTACGAGCAGTACTTC.

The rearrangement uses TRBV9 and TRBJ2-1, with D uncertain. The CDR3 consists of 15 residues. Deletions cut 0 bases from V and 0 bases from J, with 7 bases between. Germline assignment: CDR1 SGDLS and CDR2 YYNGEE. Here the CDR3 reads CASSVEYSSYNEQFF. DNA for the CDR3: TGTGCCAGCAGCGTAGAATACAGCTCCTACAATGAGCAGTTCTTC.

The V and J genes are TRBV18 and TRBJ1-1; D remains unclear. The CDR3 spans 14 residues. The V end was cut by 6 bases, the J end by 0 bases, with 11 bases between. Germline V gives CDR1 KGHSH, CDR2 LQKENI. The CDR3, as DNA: TGTGCCAGCTCCACGCGGGGTCTGAACACTGAAGCTTTCTTT. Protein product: CASSTRGLNTEAFF. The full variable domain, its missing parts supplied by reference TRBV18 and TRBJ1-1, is NAGVMQNPRHLVRRRGQEARLRCSPMKGHSHVYWYRQLPEEGLKFMVYLQKENIIDESGMPKERFSAEFPKEGPSILRIQQVVRGDSAAYFCASSTRGLNTEAFFGQGTRLTVV.

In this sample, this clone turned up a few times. CDR3 in DNA: TGTGCCAGCAGCCCTCGACTAGCGGGGGAGCCAATAGCCAAAAACATTCAGTACTTC. Its translation is CASSPRLAGEPIAKNIQYF. This chain uses TRBV6-8 with TRBJ2-4; 12 positions agree with TRBD2. Trimming at V came to 6 bases and at J to 0 bases, leaving 12 bases not matched to a gene. Per the germline V gene, CDR1 is MNHGY and CDR2 is SAAAGT. CDR3 length: 19 amino acids.

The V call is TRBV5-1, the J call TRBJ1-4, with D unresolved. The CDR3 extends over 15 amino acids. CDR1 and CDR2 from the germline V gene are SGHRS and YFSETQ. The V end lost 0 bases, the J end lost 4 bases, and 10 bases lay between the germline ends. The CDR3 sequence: CASSLDRGFNEKLFF. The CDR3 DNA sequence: TGCGCCAGCAGCTTGGACCGAGGATTTAATGAAAAACTGTTTTTT.

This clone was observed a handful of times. CDR3 loop: CASSEEQGSYEQYF. CDR3 nucleotides: TGTGCCAGCAGTGAAGAGCAGGGGTCCTACGAGCAGTACTTC. The chain has TRBV25-1 and TRBJ2-7, with D possibly matching TRBD1 (6 bases). V was pared by 2 bases and J by 1 base, with 9 bases between. The length of the CDR3 is 14 residues. CDR1 and CDR2 (germline): MGHDK, SYGVNS.